This entry lists 12 T cell receptor delta chains sequenced from one sample in a study of Vδ1+ human thymocytes. Study-level points and caveats: Thymic TRG and TRD repertoires appeared highly polyclonal.

RNA was extracted from the cells and then reverse transcribed. The CDR3 regions were amplified by multiplex PCR from V-gene primers to a constant-region primer. TCRdb re-analyzed the multiplex PCR reads via CATT. The repertoire holds 70,000 to 90,000 delta-chain clones, with about 35% as singletons. The antigens for these receptors are not known. Sequences were obtained from Vdelta1+ gamma-delta thymocytes from the thymus. The subset: FACS-sorted CD3+ TCRalphabeta- TCRVdelta1+ TCRVdelta2- thymocytes. These TCRs come from a boy under two years old who had congenital heart surgery.

This clone came up a few times. The chain links TRDV1 to TRDJ1; TRDD3 matches at 13 bases. Germline trimming cut 1 base from V and 2 bases from J; bases unmatched to any gene: 28. This CDR3 has 25 amino acids. Germline CDR1 TSWWSYY, CDR2 QGS. The CDR3 DNA reads as TGTGCTCTTGGGGAACCCCTTGGCTCCCCCGTTTACTGGGGGATACGCGTATCGCGGACCGATAAACTCATCTTT. Translation: CALGEPLGSPVYWGIRVSRTDKLIF.

The chain employs TRDV1 and TRDJ1; 9 bases agree with TRDD3. The trim removed 3 bases at V and 8 bases at J, leaving 13 bases unmatched. The CDR3 contains 16 residues. Germline V lookup: CDR1 TSWWSYY, CDR2 QGS. Here the CDR3 DNA reads TGTGCTCTTGGGGACCTTCCTTTCAGGGGGATACTAAAACTCATCTTT. As protein: CALGDLPFRGILKLIF.

This clone was picked up a small number of times. The chain uses TRDV1 and TRDJ1, with D unresolved. V lost 3 bases and J lost 0, with 17 bases in between. This CDR3 contains 17 residues. Germline V gives CDR1 TSWWSYY, CDR2 QGS. CDR3 region: CALGDLFGTSYTDKLIF. DNA for the CDR3: TGTGCTCTTGGGGACCTCTTCGGTACTTCGTACACCGATAAACTCATCTTT.

In its sample, this clone was seen a few times. This sequence joins TRDV1 and TRDJ1, with D perhaps TRDD2 (5 bases). Per germline, CDR1 TSWWSYY and CDR2 QGS. This CDR3 is 19 amino acids long. The V end lost 5 bases, the J end lost 1 base, and 26 bases lay between the germline ends. CDR3 amino acids: CALGLPASRQFPFTDKLIF. The CDR3 nucleotides read TGTGCTCTTGGGCTACCGGCTTCCCGACAGTTTCCCTTCACCGATAAACTCATCTTT.

This clone was recorded a few times. The chain carries TRDV1 and TRDJ1; the D gene is possibly TRDD3 (7 bases). CDR1 and CDR2 (germline): TSWWSYY, QGS. The CDR3 consists of 22 residues. Trimming stripped 3 bases from V and 0 bases from J, with 32 bases between. The CDR3 DNA reads TGTGCTCTTGGGGACCTCCGGCTTCCTCTAGGTACTGGGGACCATAACACCGATAAACTCATCTTT. Amino acid sequence: CALGDLRLPLGTGDHNTDKLIF.

This clone was detected a few times. The V gene is TRDV1, the J gene TRDJ1, with D perhaps assigned TRDD2 or TRDD3 (9 bases each). The germline V gene encodes CDR1 TSWWSYY and CDR2 QGS. The CDR3 length is 24 residues. Deletions cut 3 bases from V and 1 base from J, with 39 bases between. The CDR3 sequence is CALGDPPPSYRLGWGIVGTDKLIF. The CDR3 region has the DNA TGTGCTCTTGGGGACCCACCCCCTTCCTACAGACTCGGCTGGGGGATCGTAGGCACCGATAAACTCATCTTT.

The V call is TRDV1, the J call TRDJ1, with D possibly being TRDD3 (6 bases). Trimming left V 0 bases short and J 0 bases short, with 14 bases between. The CDR3 length is 17 residues. Germline V lookup: CDR1 TSWWSYY, CDR2 QGS. CDR3 amino acids: CALGELNLTGYTDKLIF. The CDR3 nucleotides read TGTGCTCTTGGGGAACTTAACCTGACTGGGTACACCGATAAACTCATCTTT.

V usage is TRDV1 and J usage is TRDJ1, with D possibly matching TRDD3 (8 bases). Germline values: CDR1 TSWWSYY, CDR2 QGS. CDR3 length: 21 amino acids. Deletions cut 4 bases from V and 0 bases from J, with 30 bases between. The CDR3 coding sequence is TGTGCTCTTGGGGTGCACATTCCTACTCTACTGGGGGGCTTGTACACCGATAAACTCATCTTT. Translated: CALGVHIPTLLGGLYTDKLIF.

This clone has more than one count but fewer than ten. The chain has TRDV1 and TRDJ1; tentatively, D is TRDD2 (9 bases). Germline V lookup: CDR1 TSWWSYY, CDR2 QGS. This CDR3 contains 24 residues. The ends were cut back, 0 bases at V and 0 bases at J, with 35 bases in the middle. The CDR3 bases are TGTGCTCTTGGGGAACTGGCCTTCCTACGTTCGACTGGGGGTCAAGGCCTCTACACCGATAAACTCATCTTT. It encodes CALGELAFLRSTGGQGLYTDKLIF.

V gene TRDV1 combines with J gene TRDJ1; D remains ambiguous. CDR1 TSWWSYY and CDR2 QGS come from the germline V gene. V lost 2 bases and J 0 bases, leaving 7 bases between the germline ends. This CDR3 comprises 14 residues. The CDR3 sequence is CALGENNYTDKLIF. CDR3 DNA sequence: TGTGCTCTTGGGGAAAATAACTACACCGATAAACTCATCTTT.

This rearrangement joins TRDV1 to TRDJ1, with 9 bases identical to TRDD3. V gave up 0 bases and J gave up 0 bases; unmatched junction bases: 20. The CDR3 sequence is 22 residues long. Germline values: CDR1 TSWWSYY, CDR2 QGS. CDR3: CALGELRLYEGTRGIHTDKLIF. The DNA of the CDR3 is TGTGCTCTTGGGGAACTGAGGCTCTACGAGGGCACTCGGGGGATACACACCGATAAACTCATCTTT.

The chain links TRDV1 to TRDJ1; 10 bases fit TRDD3. The CDR3 is made up of 25 amino acids. V lost 1 base and J lost 0; bases outside the gene matches: 29. Looked up from germline, CDR1 is TSWWSYY and CDR2 is QGS. CDR3 sequence: CALGERCLHTFKRGGYADYTDKLIF. The CDR3 DNA sequence: TGTGCTCTTGGGGAACGTTGCCTCCACACCTTCAAACGAGGGGGATACGCGGATTACACCGATAAACTCATCTTT.